This is a list of T cell receptor beta chains from one sample in a study of T cells after yellow fever vaccination. TCRdb re-derived calls from the 5' RACE reads in MiXCR, one entry per CDR3 protein. The sample lists about 220,000 distinct CDR3 sequences; approximately 3% were seen once. This material consisted of CD4+ T cells sorted from PBMCs, taken 10 days after the yellow fever booster vaccination. These receptors were obtained from a man aged 18 to 30 who received the YFV17D yellow fever vaccine. CDR3s include the opening cysteine and the closing phenylalanine or tryptophan.

v_gene	j_gene	CDR3aa
TRBV7-8	TRBJ2-5	CASSISGGRVETQYF
TRBV5-1	TRBJ2-3	CASSFDRGRTDTQYF
TRBV6-5	TRBJ1-6	CASSYILTVGNSPLHF
TRBV7-6	TRBJ1-5	CASSLWRQPQHF
TRBV20-1	TRBJ1-1	CSAKDGNTEAFF
TRBV5-1	TRBJ2-3	CASSLDYTRTDTQYF
TRBV20-1	TRBJ1-2	CSAEGAWDYGYTF
TRBV14	TRBJ2-5	CASSQRDRGLEETQYF
TRBV2	TRBJ1-1	CASSEQGVEAFF
TRBV4-1	TRBJ1-5	CASSPQKGDVYNQPQHF